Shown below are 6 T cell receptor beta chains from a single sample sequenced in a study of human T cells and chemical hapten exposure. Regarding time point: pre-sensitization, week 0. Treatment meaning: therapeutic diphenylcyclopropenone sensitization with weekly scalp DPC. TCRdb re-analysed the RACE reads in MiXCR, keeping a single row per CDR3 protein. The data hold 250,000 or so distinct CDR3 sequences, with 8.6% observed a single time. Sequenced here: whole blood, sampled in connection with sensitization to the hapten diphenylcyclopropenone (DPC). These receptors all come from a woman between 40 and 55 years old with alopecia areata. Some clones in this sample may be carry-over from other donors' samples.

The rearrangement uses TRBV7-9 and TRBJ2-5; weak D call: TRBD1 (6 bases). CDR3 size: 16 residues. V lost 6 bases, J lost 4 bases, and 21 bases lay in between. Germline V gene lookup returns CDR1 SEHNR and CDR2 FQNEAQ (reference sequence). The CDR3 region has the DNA TGTGCCAGCAGTCGCACTCAACTACAGGGTGGAGAGACCCAGTACTTC. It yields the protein CASSRTQLQGGETQYF.

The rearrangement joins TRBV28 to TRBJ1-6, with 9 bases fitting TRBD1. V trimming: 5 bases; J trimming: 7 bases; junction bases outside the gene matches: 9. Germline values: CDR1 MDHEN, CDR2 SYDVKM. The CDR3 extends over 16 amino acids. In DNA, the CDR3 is TGTGCCAGCAGTCCTACGACAGGGGGGACCAATTCACCCCTCCACTTT. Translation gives CASSPTTGGTNSPLHF.

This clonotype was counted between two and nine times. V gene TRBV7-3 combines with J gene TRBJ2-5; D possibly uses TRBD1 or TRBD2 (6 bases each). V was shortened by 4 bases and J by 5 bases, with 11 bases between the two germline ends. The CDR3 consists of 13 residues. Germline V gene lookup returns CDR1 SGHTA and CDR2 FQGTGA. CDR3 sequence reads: CASSYGGYETQYF. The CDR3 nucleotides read TGTGCCAGCAGCTACGGGGGCTACGAGACCCAGTACTTC.

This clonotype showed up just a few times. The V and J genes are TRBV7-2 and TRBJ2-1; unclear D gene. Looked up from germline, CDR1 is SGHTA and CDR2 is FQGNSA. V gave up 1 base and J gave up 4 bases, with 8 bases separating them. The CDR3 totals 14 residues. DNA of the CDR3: TGTGCCAGCAGCTTAGACCCCCCTTACAATGAGCAGTTCTTC. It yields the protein CASSLDPPYNEQFF.

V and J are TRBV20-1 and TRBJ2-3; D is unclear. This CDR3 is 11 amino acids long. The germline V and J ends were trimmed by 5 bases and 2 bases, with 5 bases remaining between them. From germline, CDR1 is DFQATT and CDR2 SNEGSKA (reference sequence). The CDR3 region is CSAGITDTQYF. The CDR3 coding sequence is TGCAGTGCTGGGATCACAGATACGCAGTATTTT.

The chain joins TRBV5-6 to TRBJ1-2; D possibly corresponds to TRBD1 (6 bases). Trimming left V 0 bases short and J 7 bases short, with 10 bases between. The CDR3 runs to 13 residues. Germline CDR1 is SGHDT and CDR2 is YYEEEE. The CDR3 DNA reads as TGTGCCAGCAGCTTGGCACAGGGAAGTGGCTACACCTTC. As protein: CASSLAQGSGYTF.